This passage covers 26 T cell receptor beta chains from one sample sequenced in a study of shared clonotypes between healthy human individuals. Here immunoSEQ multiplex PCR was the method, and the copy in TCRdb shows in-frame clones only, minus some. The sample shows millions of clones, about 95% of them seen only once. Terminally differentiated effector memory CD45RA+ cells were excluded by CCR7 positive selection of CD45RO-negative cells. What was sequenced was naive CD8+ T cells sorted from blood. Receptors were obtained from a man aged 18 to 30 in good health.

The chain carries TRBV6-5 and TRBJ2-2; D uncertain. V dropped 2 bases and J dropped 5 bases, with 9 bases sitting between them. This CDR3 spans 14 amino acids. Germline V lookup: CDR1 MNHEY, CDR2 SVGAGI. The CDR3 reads CASSYLGRTGELFF. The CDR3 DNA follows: TGTGCCAGCAGTTACCTTGGGCGAACCGGGGAGCTGTTTTTT.

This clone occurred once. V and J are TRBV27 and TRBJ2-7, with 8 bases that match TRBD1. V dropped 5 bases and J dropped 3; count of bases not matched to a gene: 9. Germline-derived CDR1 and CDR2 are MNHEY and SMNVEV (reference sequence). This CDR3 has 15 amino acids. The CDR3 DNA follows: TGTGCCAGCAGTGTAAAGGGACAGGCTAGCTACGAGCAGTACTTC. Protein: CASSVKGQASYEQYF.

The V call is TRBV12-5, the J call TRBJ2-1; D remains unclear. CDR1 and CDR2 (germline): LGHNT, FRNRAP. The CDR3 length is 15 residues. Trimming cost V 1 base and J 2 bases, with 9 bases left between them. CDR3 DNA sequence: TGTGCTAGTGGTTTGGACAGCGTGGCCTACAATGAGCAGTTCTTC. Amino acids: CASGLDSVAYNEQFF.

The CDR3 here is CASSLVAGNTEAFF. CDR3 DNA: TGCGCCAGCAGCTTGGTGGCAGGGAACACTGAAGCTTTCTTT. V usage is TRBV5-1 and J usage is TRBJ1-1; no definite D call. V lost 0 bases and J lost 1, with 7 bases in between. This CDR3 is built from 14 residues. CDR1 and CDR2 (germline): SGHRS, YFSETQ.

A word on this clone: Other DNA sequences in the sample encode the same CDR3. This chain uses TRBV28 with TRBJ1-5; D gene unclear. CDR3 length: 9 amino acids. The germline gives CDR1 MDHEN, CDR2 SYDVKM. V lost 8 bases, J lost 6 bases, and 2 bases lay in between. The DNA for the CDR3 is TGTGCCAGCTCTCAGCCCCAGCATTTT. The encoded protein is CASSQPQHF.

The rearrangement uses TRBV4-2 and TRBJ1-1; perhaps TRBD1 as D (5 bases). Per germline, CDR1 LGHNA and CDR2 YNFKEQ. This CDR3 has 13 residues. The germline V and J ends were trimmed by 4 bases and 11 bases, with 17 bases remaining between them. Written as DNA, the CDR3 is TGTGCCAGCAGCCCTGGCGAGTGGGGGGTGGCTTTCTTT. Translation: CASSPGEWGVAFF.

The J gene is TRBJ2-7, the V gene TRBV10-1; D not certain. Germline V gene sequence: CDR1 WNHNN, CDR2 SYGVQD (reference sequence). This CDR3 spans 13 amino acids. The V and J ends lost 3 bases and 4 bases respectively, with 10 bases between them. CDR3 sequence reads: CASSEVPYYEQYF. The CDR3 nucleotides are TGCGCCAGCAGTGAAGTCCCATATTACGAGCAGTACTTC.

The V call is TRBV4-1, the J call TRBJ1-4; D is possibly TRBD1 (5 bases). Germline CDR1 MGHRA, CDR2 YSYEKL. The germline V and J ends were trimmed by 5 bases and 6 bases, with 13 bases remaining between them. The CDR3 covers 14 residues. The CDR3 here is CASSFRANDEKLFF. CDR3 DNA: TGCGCCAGCAGCTTCAGGGCCAACGATGAAAAACTGTTTTTT.

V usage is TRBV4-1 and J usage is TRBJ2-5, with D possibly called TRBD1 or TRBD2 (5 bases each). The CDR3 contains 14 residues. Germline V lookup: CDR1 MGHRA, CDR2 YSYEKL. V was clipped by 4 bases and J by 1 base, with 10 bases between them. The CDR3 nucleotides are TGCGCCAGCAGCCCGGGACCGTCCCAAGAGACCCAGTACTTC. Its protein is CASSPGPSQETQYF.

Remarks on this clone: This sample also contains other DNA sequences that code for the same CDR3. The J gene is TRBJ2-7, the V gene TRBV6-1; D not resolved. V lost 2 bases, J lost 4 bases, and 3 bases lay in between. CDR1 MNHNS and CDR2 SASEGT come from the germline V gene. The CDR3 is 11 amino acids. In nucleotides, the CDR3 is TGTGCCAGCAGTGAAATATACGAGCAGTACTTC. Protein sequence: CASSEIYEQYF.

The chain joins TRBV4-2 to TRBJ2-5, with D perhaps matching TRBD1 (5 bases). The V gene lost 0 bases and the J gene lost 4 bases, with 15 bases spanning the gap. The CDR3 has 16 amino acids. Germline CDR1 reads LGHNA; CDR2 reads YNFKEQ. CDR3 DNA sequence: TGTGCCAGCAGCCAAGAGTCGACAGTTCAGGGAGAGACCCAGTACTTC. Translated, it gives CASSQESTVQGETQYF.

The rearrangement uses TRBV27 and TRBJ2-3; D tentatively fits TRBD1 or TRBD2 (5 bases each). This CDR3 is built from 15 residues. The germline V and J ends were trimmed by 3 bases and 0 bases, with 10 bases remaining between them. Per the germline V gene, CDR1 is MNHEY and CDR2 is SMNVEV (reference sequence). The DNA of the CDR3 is TGTGCCAGCAGTTTTTCCGAGGGGAGCACAGATACGCAGTATTTT. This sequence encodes CASSFSEGSTDTQYF.

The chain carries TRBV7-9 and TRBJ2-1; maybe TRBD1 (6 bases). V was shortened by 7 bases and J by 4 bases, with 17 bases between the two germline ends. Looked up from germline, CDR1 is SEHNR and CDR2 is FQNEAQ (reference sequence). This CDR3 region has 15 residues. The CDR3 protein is CASNDLTGEYNEQFF. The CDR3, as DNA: TGTGCCAGCAACGATCTGACAGGTGAATACAATGAGCAGTTCTTC.

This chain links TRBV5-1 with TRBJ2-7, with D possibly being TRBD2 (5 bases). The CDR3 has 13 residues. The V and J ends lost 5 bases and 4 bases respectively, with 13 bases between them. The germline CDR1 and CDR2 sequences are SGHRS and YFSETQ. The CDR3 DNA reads TGCGCCAGCAGTCCCGAGTGGGAGTACGAGCAGTACTTC. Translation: CASSPEWEYEQYF. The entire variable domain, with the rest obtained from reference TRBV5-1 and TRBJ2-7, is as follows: KAGVTQTPRYLIKTRGQQVTLSCSPISGHRSVSWYQQTPGQGLQFLFEYFSETQRNKGNFPGRFSGRQFSNSRSEMNVSTLELGDSALYLCASSPEWEYEQYFGPGTRLTVT.

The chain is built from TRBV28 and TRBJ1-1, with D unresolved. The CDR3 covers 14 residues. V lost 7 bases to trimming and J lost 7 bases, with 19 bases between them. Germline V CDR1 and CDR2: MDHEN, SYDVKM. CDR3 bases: TGTGCCAGCACCATTGGTGGGTCAGTAGGTGAAGCTTTCTTT. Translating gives CASTIGGSVGEAFF. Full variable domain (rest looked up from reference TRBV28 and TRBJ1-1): DVKVTQSSRYLVKRTGEKVFLECVQDMDHENMFWYRQDPGLGLRLIYFSYDVKMKEKGDIPEGYSVSREKKERFSLILESASTNQTSMYLCASTIGGSVGEAFFGQGTRLTVV.

CDR3 amino acids: CASSREGDSYEQYF. Here the CDR3 DNA reads TGTGCCAGCAGCAGAGAGGGGGACTCCTACGAGCAGTACTTC. The V and J genes are TRBV13 and TRBJ2-7; D may be TRBD1 (6 bases). V lost 5 bases and J lost 0, with 11 bases in between. The CDR3 is 14 amino acids. Germline V CDR1 and CDR2: PRHDT, FYEKMQ (reference sequence).

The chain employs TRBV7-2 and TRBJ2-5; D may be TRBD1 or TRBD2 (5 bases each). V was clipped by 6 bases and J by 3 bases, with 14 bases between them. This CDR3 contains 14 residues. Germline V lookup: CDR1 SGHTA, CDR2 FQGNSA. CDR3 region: CASSHPGREETQYF. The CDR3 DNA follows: TGTGCCAGCAGTCACCCAGGGAGAGAAGAGACCCAGTACTTC.

CDR3 nucleotide sequence: TGTGCCAGCAGCTTATTATCGGGACAGGGTCCTGGAAACACCATATATTTT. The encoded protein is CASSLLSGQGPGNTIYF. This sequence joins TRBV7-3 and TRBJ1-3; 9 nucleotides align to TRBD1. Germline values: CDR1 SGHTA, CDR2 FQGTGA. There are 17 residues in the CDR3. The V gene end was trimmed by 2 bases and the J gene end by 2 bases; junction bases not matched to a gene: 7.

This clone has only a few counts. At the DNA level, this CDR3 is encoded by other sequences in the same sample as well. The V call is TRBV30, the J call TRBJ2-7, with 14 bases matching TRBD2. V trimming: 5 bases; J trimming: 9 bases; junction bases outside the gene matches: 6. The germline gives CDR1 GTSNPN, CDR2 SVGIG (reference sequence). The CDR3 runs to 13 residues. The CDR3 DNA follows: TGTGCCTGGGCACCGGGACTAGCGGGAGTGCAGTACTTC. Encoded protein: CAWAPGLAGVQYF.

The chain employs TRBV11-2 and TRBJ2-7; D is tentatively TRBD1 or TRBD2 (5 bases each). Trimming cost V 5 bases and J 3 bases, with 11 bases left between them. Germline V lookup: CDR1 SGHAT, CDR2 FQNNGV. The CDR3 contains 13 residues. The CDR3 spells CASSRGVSYEQYF. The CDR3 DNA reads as TGTGCCAGCAGCAGAGGGGTCAGCTACGAGCAGTACTTC.

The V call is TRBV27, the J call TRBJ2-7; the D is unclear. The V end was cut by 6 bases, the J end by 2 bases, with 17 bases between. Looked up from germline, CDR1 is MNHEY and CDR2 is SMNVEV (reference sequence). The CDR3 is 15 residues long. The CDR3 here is CASSLWPPPPYEQYF. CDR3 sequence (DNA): TGTGCCAGCAGCCTTTGGCCCCCTCCCCCCTACGAGCAGTACTTC.

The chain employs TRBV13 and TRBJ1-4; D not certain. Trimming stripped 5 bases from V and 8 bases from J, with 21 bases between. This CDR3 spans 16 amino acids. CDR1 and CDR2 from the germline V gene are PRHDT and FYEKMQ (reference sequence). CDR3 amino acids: CASSHTTGDGKEKLFF. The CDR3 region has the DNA TGTGCCAGCAGCCACACGACGGGCGACGGGAAGGAAAAACTGTTTTTT. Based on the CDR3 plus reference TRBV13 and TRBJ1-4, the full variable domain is AAGVIQSPRHLIKEKRETATLKCYPIPRHDTVYWYQQGPGQDPQFLISFYEKMQSDKGSIPDRFSAQQFSDYHSELNMSSLELGDSALYFCASSHTTGDGKEKLFFGSGTQLSVL.

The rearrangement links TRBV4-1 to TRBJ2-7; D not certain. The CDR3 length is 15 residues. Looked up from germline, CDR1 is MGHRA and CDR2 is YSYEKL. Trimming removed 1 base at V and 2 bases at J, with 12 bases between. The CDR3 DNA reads TGCGCCAGCAGCCAAGTTATCACTGCCCCCTACGAGCAGTACTTC. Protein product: CASSQVITAPYEQYF.

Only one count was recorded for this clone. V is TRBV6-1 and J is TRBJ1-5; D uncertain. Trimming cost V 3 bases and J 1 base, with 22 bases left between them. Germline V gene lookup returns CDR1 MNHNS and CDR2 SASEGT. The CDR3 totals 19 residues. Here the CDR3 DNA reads TGTGCCAGCAGTGACTACTTATACCCCGAAACACTCAGCAATCAGCCCCAGCATTTT. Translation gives CASSDYLYPETLSNQPQHF.

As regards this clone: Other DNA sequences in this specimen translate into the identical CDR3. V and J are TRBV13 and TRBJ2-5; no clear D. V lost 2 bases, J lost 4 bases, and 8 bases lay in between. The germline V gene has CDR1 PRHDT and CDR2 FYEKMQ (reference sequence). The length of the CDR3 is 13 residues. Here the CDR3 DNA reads TGTGCCAGCAGCTTAAGGGTTAGAGAGACCCAGTACTTC. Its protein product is CASSLRVRETQYF. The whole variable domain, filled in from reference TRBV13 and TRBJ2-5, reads AAGVIQSPRHLIKEKRETATLKCYPIPRHDTVYWYQQGPGQDPQFLISFYEKMQSDKGSIPDRFSAQQFSDYHSELNMSSLELGDSALYFCASSLRVRETQYFGPGTRLLVL.

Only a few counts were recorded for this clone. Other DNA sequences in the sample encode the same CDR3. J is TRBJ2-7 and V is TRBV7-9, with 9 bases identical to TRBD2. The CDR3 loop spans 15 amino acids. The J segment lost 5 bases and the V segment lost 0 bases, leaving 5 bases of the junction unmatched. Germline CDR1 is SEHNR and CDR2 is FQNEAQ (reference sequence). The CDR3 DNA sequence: TGTGCCAGCAGCTTAGCGGCGGGAGGGCCTGACGAGCAGTACTTC. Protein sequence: CASSLAAGGPDEQYF.